Described below is a single T cell receptor beta chain sequence and its context. The antigen is not known. The CDR3 covers 14 residues. Germline CDR1 and CDR2: SGHTA and FQGNSA. Trimming removed 1 base from V and 5 bases from J, with 11 bases in between. The record originates from a study of CD8 T cells in Susac syndrome. Sequencing of TCR beta drew on CD8+ and CD4+ T cells from blood. Through negative isolation, CD4+ and CD8+ T cells were obtained, while TEMRA cells were enriched using FACS. Study-wide results and caveats: Regarding the TCR sequencing and HLA analysis, the study admitted that a relatively small number of individuals were involved.

Random hexamers were used to reverse transcribe roughly 0.5 to 1 ug of RNA. Amplification of the TCR beta CDR3 was carried out by immunoSEQ multiplex PCR, which spanned a total of 54 Vbeta and 13 Jbeta segments. Via MiXCR, TCRdb re-called the immunoSEQ multiplex PCR reads, giving one row per CDR3 protein. The repertoire includes 300,000 to 350,000 distinct CDR3 sequences, around 90% of them detected once, and 0.06% to 0.075% sits in the top ten. The V gene is TRBV7-2, the J gene TRBJ2-5, with a weak D call TRBD1 (5 bases). The sample comprised CD4+ T cells from PBMCs. The TCR comes from a human donor with multiple sclerosis. CDR3 sequence (DNA): TGTGCCAGCAGCTTAGGAGGCGCAGGGGAGACCCAGTACTTC. As protein: CASSLGGAGETQYF.